The 4 T cell receptor beta chains given below trace back to one sample, sequenced in a study of blood T cell repertoires in COVID-19. The data were produced by immunoSEQ multiplex PCR, yet TCRdb's version contains in-frame clones alone and is incomplete. The sample has about 170,000 clones; about 83% are singletons. Sequenced sample: PBMCs or T cells enriched from blood (not recorded which). Receptors were obtained from a woman in her 50s in a cohort exposed to, infected with or recovered from COVID-19 (not recorded which).

The rearrangement links TRBV6-5 to TRBJ1-3; D is uncertain. V dropped 9 bases and J dropped 4 bases, with 4 bases sitting between them. CDR3 length: 10 amino acids. CDR1 is MNHEY, CDR2 SVGAGI, per germline. The CDR3 loop is CARAGNTIYF. Here the CDR3 DNA reads TGTGCCAGGGCCGGAAACACCATATATTTT.

V usage is TRBV9 and J usage is TRBJ2-3; 13 bases agree with TRBD2. Trimming cost V 0 bases and J 4 bases; bases outside gene matches: 2. Per the germline V gene, CDR1 is SGDLS and CDR2 is YYNGEE. This CDR3 contains 16 residues. The CDR3 nucleotides read TGTGCCAGCAGCGTAGAAACTAGCGGGAGGGCAGATACGCAGTATTTT. It yields the protein CASSVETSGRADTQYF. Combining the CDR3 with reference TRBV9 and TRBJ2-3 gives the whole variable domain DSGVTQTPKHLITATGQRVTLRCSPRSGDLSVYWYQQSLDQGLQFLIQYYNGEERAKGNILERFSAQQFPDLHSELNLSSLELGDSALYFCASSVETSGRADTQYFGPGTRLTVL.

The chain joins TRBV29-1 to TRBJ1-4; 8 nucleotides match TRBD1. With 6 bases clipped from V and 8 bases from J, the junction kept 5 bases outside the gene matches. CDR3 size: 12 residues. In germline, CDR1 is SQVTM, CDR2 ANQGSEA. CDR3 DNA: TGCAGCGTGATACAGGGGGGAGAAAAACTGTTTTTT. Amino acids: CSVIQGGEKLFF.

There are a few counts of this clone. This sequence joins TRBV10-3 and TRBJ2-3; 7 bases fit TRBD2. The CDR3 totals 15 residues. With V trimmed by 8 bases and J by 5 bases, 13 bases remained unmatched. The V gene's germline CDR1 is ENHRY and CDR2 SYGVKD. The CDR3 protein is CAIDLGGGNGDTQYF. The CDR3 nucleotides read TGTGCCATCGATTTGGGGGGGGGAAATGGAGATACGCAGTATTTT.